The clone carrying this TCR beta chain has just one count. Study processing details: Researchers report that nucleated cell counts were estimated from reference gene primer amplification. This table comes from immunoSEQ multiplex PCR, and its TCRdb copy is limited to in-frame clones, with some not included. V and J calls and clone size are those listed in that table; D and trimming were worked out from the DNA. The repertoire has 200,000 to 250,000 clones, more than 80% of them found once; the top ten carry about 2.2%. This record belongs to a study of blood T cell repertoires in COVID-19. Study overall: The United States, Italy and Spain supplied acute and convalescent COVID-19 samples. Nucleic acid was either cDNA or gDNA, and it came from T cells, B-cell-depleted T cells, or PBMCs.

V lost 3 bases, J lost 0 bases, and 6 bases stayed unmatched. The V gene's germline CDR1 is SGHAT and CDR2 FQNNGV. The length of the CDR3 is 16 residues. The V and J genes are TRBV11-2 and TRBJ1-1, with TRBD1 identical over 8 bases. Sequences were obtained from peripheral blood. The TCR was taken from a man aged 25-45 years who had recovered from COVID-19. Here the CDR3 reads CASSLTQGAMNTEAFF. The CDR3 DNA reads as TGTGCCAGCAGCTTGACCCAGGGGGCGATGAACACTGAAGCTTTCTTT. Variable domain in full (rest from reference TRBV11-2 and TRBJ1-1): EAGVAQSPRYKIIEKRQSVAFWCNPISGHATLYWYQQILGQGPKLLIQFQNNGVVDDSQLPKDRFSAERLKGVDSTLKIQPAKLEDSAVYLCASSLTQGAMNTEAFFGQGTRLTVV.